The TCR beta chain described here comes from a study of T cells after yellow fever vaccination. Trimming took off 6 bases at V and 5 bases at J, with 11 bases between the two ends. The CDR3 contains 13 residues. The germline V gene encodes CDR1 MNHNS and CDR2 SASEGT. TCRdb reprocessed the 5' RACE reads via MiXCR and lists one record per CDR3 protein. This sample yields 160,000 or so distinct CDR3 sequences, of which almost 7% are seen a single time; more than 2.5% belongs to the top ten. The sequence was collected from a man between 18 and 35 years old who received the YFV17D yellow fever vaccine. The chain recombines TRBV6-1 with TRBJ1-5; D remains unclear. This specimen was CD4+ T cells sorted from PBMCs, taken about 5 days after the first yellow fever vaccination. CDR3 protein: CASRDGPYQPQHF. The CDR3 coding sequence is TGTGCCAGCAGAGACGGCCCCTATCAGCCCCAGCATTTT.